The entry below describes one T cell receptor (beta chain). The sample is drawn from a study of blood T cell repertoires in COVID-19. For the study at large: Samples of COVID-19 (acute and convalescent) were obtained from the United States, Italy and Spain.

Authors' analysis steps: The authors estimated nucleated cell counts from reference gene primer amplification. Sequencing used immunoSEQ multiplex PCR; TCRdb keeps in-frame clones, though not all of them. The V and J calls and clone size were taken over from that table, and D and trimming were inferred from the DNA. The sample has approximately 400,000 clones, 81% seen once. Trimming stripped 10 bases from V and 0 bases from J, with 15 bases between. CDR1 and CDR2 (germline): LNHDA, SQIVND (reference sequence). The CDR3 contains 15 residues. This chain connects TRBV19 to TRBJ2-2, with a possible D match to TRBD2 (6 bases). Sequenced sample: peripheral blood. The clonotype was recovered from a human donor with acute or convalescent COVID-19. The donor label of this sample is uncertain. In DNA form, the CDR3 reads TGTGCCACCCAACTAGCCGACGCGAACACCGGGGAGCTGTTTTTT. Its translation is CATQLADANTGELFF.